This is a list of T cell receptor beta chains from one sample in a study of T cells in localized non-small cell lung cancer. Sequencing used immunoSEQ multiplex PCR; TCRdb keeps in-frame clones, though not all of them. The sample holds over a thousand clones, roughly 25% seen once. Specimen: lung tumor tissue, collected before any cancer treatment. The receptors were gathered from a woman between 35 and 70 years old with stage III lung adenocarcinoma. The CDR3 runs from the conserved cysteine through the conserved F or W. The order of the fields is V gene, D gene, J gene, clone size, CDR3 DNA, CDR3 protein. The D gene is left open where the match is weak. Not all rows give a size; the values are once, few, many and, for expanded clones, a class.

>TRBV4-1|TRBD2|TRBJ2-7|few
TGCGCCAGCAGCCAAGATTCGGGGGGCTACGAGCAGTACTTC
CASSQDSGGYEQYF
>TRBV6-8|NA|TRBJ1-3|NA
TGTGCCAGCATTATTTCCGGCTCTGGAAACACCATATATTTT
CASIISGSGNTIYF
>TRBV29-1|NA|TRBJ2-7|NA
TGCAGCGTTGATGGGTCGGGGGCCTCCTACGAGCAGTACTTC
CSVDGSGASYEQYF
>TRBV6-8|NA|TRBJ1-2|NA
TGTGCCAGCAGTGTTAGGGGAGGGGGGAACTATGGCTACACCTTC
CASSVRGGGNYGYTF
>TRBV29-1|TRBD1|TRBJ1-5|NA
TGCAGCGTTGAGGACAGGGAGGGTCAGCCCCAGCATTTT
CSVEDREGQPQHF
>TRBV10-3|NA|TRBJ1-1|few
TGTGCCATCAGTGAGGTGACGAACACTGAAGCTTTCTTT
CAISEVTNTEAFF
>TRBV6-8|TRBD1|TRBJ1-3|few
TGTGCCAGCAGTCAAACAGGGGGTCACGGAAACACCATATATTTT
CASSQTGGHGNTIYF
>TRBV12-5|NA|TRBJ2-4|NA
TGTGCTAGTTCTCCTCAGGATCGCATTCAGTACTTC
CASSPQDRIQYF
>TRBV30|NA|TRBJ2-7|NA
TGTGCCTGGAGTGTAGGCCCCTACGAGCAGTACTTC
CAWSVGPYEQYF
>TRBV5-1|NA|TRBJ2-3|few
TGCGCCAGCAGCATGTGGGGGGAGAGGAATACGCAGTATTTT
CASSMWGERNTQYF
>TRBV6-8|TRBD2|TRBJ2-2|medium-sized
TGTGCCAGCAGTTACTCGTGGAGACTAGCGGTCGACACCGGGGAGCTGTTTTTT
CASSYSWRLAVDTGELFF
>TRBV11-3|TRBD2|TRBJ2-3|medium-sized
TGTGCCAGCAGCTTGGTCCGAGCGGGAGGCTCAGATACGCAGTATTTT
CASSLVRAGGSDTQYF
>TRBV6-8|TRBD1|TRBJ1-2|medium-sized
TGTGCCAGCAGTTACCAGGGGGCAAGTTATGGCTACACCTTC
CASSYQGASYGYTF
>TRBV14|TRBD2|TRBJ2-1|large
TGTGCCAGCAGCAAGAGCGGGAGAGAGTTCTTC
CASSKSGREFF
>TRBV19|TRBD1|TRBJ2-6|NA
TGTGCCAGTAGTACCGGGACAGGCTTCTCTGGGGCCAACGTCCTGACTTTC
CASSTGTGFSGANVLTF
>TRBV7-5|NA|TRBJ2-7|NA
TGTGCCAGCAGCTTAGCCCTAGCGGGAGGGCGGATTGGCGAGCAGTACTTC
CASSLALAGGRIGEQYF
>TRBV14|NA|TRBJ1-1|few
TGTGCCAGCAGCCAAGGTGACAGTGAAGCTTTCTTT
CASSQGDSEAFF
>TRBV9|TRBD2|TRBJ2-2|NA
TGTGCCAGCAGCGCGAGGACTAGTCCCGGGGAGCTGTTTTTT
CASSARTSPGELFF
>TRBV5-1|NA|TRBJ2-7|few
TGCGCCAGCAGCTTGACTGGGGCTGCCTACGAGCAGTACTTC
CASSLTGAAYEQYF
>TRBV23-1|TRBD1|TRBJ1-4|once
TGCGCCAGCAGTCCAAGGGAAAAGACAGGGGGAGATGATTCTCCGGGAAAACTGTTTTTT
CASSPREKTGGDDSPGKLFF
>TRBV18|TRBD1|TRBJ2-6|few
TGTGCCAGCTCACCTGGACAGGCCCGCTCTGGGGCCAACGTCCTGACTTTC
CASSPGQARSGANVLTF
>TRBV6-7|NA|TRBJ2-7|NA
TGTGCCAGCAGTGAATATTCAGGCCTGGGTTGGGAGCAGTACTTC
CASSEYSGLGWEQYF
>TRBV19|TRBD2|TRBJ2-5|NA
TGTGCCAGTAGTACCCCGGGGACTAGCAGCAAGACCCAGTACTTC
CASSTPGTSSKTQYF